Sequencing of this T cell receptor beta chain was carried out in a study of blood T cell repertoires in COVID-19. This clone turned up a few times. Libraries were prepared by immunoSEQ multiplex PCR; TCRdb keeps only in-frame clonotypes and omits some of them. The sample gives 140,000 or so clones, roughly 81% of which show up once; around 3.2% is in the top ten. Germline CDR1 is LGHNT and CDR2 is FRNRAP. The CDR3 is 14 amino acids. Trimming took off 1 base at V and 7 bases at J, with 11 bases between the two ends. The clonotype originates from a woman in her fifties or sixties with acute COVID-19. This chain links TRBV12-5 with TRBJ1-5; D gene unclear. Sequencing was carried out using PBMCs or T cells enriched from blood (not recorded which). CDR3 bases: TGTGCTAGTGGTTTGGATTTGGGCAGCCAGCCCCAGCATTTT. Amino acid sequence: CASGLDLGSQPQHF. Filled out from reference TRBV12-5 and TRBJ1-5, the complete variable domain reads DARVTQTPRHKVTEMGQEVTMRCQPILGHNTVFWYRQTMMQGLELLAYFRNRAPLDDSGMPKDRFSAEMPDATLATLKIQPSEPRDSAVYFCASGLDLGSQPQHFGDGTRLSIL.